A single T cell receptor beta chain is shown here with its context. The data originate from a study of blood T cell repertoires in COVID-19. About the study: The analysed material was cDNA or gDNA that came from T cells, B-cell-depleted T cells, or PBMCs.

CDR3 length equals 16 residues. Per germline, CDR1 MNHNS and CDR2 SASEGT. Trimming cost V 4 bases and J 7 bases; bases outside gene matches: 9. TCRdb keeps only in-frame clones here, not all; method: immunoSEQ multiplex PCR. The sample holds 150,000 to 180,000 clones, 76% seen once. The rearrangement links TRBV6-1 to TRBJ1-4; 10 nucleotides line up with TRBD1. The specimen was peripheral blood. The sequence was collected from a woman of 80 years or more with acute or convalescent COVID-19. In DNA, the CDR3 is TGTGCCAGCAGTGGCCGGGACAGGGGAGTTAGTGAAAAACTGTTTTTT. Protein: CASSGRDRGVSEKLFF.